This T cell receptor beta chain was sequenced for a study of cytomegalovirus exposure and HLA in healthy donors. Study-wide background: The same platform used for the 650 to 700 first-cohort repertoires was also used for the 100 to 150 validation repertoires, as a later analysis reported.

The CDR3 covers 13 residues. The V segment lost 5 bases and the J segment 5 bases; nucleotides outside the gene matches: 4. CDR1 is LNHDA and CDR2 is SQIVND in the germline V gene (reference sequence). Turning to this clone: Its antigen is unknown.

General study findings and limits: In a later analysis, first-cohort TCR clusters were found to tend to co-occur in the roughly 120 validation repertoires. The study designated 150 to 200 TCR beta chains cytomegalovirus-associated.

Sequencing was performed with immunoSEQ multiplex PCR; in TCRdb, only in-frame clones are kept and a portion is missing. The sample holds 150,000 to 160,000 clones, around 84% seen once. The donors were part of the roughly 120-subject validation cohort, which stood apart from the 666-subject first cohort. Specimen: PBMCs. The receptor's source is a human donor in good health. This sequence joins TRBV19 and TRBJ2-7; 9 nucleotides align to TRBD2. CDR3 region: CASSLASGNEQYF. The DNA for the CDR3 is TGTGCCAGTAGTCTGGCTAGCGGGAACGAGCAGTACTTC.